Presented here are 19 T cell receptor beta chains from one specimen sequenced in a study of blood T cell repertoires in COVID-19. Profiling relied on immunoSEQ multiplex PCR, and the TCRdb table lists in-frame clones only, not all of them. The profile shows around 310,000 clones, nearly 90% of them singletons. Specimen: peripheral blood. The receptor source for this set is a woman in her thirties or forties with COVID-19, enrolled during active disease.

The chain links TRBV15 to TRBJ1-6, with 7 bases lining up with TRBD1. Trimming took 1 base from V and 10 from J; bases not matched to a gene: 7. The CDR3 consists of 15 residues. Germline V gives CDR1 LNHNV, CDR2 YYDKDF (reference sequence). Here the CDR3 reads CATSRVGGGKSPLHF. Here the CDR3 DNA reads TGTGCCACCAGCAGAGTCGGAGGGGGCAAATCACCCCTCCACTTT.

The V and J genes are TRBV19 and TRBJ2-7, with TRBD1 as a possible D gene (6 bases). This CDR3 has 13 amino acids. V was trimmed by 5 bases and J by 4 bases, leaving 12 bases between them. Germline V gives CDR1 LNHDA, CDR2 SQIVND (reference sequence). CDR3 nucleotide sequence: TGTGCCAGTAGTCACCGGGACACTTACGAGCAGTACTTC. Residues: CASSHRDTYEQYF. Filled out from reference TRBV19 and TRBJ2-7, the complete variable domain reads DGGITQSPKYLFRKEGQNVTLSCEQNLNHDAMYWYRQDPGQGLRLIYYSQIVNDFQKGDIAEGYSVSREKKESFPLTVTSAQKNPTAFYLCASSHRDTYEQYFGPGTRLTVT.

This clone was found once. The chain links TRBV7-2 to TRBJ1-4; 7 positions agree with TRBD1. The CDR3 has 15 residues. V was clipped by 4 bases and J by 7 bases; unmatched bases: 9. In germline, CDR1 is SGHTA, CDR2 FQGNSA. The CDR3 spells CASSSQGGAGEKLFF. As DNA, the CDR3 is TGTGCCAGCAGCTCCCAAGGGGGCGCCGGTGAAAAACTGTTTTTT.

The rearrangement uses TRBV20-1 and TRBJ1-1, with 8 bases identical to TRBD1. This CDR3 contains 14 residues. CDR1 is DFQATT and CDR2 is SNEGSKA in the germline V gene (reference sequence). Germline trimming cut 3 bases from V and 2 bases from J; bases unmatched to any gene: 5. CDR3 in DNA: TGCAGTGCTAGTAACCAGGGGGCAAACACTGAAGCTTTCTTT. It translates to CSASNQGANTEAFF.

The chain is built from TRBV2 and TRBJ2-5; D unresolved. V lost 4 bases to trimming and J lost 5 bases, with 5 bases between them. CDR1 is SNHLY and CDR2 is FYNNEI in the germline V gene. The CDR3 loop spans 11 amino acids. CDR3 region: CASSVLETQYF. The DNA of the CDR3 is TGTGCCAGCAGTGTTCTGGAGACCCAGTACTTC.

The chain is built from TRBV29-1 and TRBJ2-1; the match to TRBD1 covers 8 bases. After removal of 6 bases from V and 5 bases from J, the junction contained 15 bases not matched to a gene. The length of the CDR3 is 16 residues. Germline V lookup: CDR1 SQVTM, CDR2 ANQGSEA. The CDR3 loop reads CSVQIPTGGIDNEQFF. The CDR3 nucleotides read TGCAGCGTCCAAATCCCCACAGGGGGTATCGACAATGAGCAGTTCTTC.

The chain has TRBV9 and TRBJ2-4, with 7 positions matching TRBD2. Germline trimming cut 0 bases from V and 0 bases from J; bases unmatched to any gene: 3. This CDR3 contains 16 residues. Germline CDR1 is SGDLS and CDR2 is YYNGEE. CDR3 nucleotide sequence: TGTGCCAGCAGCGTAGGGGAGGGCCCAGCCAAAAACATTCAGTACTTC. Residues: CASSVGEGPAKNIQYF. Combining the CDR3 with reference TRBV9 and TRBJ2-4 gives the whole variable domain DSGVTQTPKHLITATGQRVTLRCSPRSGDLSVYWYQQSLDQGLQFLIQYYNGEERAKGNILERFSAQQFPDLHSELNLSSLELGDSALYFCASSVGEGPAKNIQYFGAGTRLSVL.

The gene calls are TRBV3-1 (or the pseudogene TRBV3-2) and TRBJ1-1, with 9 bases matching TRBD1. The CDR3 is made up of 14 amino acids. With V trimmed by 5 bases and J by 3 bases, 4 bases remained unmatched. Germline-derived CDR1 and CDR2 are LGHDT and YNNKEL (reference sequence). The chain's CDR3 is CASSSRDRDTEAFF. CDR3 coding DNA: TGTGCCAGCAGCTCCCGGGACAGGGACACTGAAGCTTTCTTT.

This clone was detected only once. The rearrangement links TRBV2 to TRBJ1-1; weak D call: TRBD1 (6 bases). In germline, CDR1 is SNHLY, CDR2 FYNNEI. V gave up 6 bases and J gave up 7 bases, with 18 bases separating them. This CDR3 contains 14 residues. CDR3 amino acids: CASSQDGQSLEAFF. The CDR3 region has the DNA TGTGCCAGCAGCCAAGACGGACAGAGTCTTGAAGCTTTCTTT.

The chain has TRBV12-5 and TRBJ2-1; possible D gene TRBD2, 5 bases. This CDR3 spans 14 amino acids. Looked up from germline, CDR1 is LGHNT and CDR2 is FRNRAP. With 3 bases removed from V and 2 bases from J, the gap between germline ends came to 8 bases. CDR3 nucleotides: TGTGCTAGTGGTTTATCGGGGACCTACAATGAGCAGTTCTTC. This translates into CASGLSGTYNEQFF.

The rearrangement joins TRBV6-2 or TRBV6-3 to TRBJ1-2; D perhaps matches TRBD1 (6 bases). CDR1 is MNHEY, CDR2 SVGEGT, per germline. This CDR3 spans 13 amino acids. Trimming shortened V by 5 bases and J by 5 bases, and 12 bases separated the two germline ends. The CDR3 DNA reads TGTGCCAGCAGTGTGGGACACCGGTATGGCTACACCTTC. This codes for CASSVGHRYGYTF.

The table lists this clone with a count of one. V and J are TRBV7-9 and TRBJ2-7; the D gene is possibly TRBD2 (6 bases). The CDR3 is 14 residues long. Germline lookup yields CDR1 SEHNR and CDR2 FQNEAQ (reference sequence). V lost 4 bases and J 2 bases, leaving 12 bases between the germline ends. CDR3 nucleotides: TGTGCCAGCAGCTATAGGGAGCGGGCCTACGAGCAGTACTTC. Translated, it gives CASSYRERAYEQYF.

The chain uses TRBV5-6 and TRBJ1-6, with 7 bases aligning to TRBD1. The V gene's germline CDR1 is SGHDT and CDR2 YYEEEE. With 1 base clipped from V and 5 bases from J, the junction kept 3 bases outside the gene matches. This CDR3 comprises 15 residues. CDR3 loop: CASSLNQGDNSPLHF. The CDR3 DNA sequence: TGTGCCAGCAGCTTGAACCAGGGGGATAATTCACCCCTCCACTTT.

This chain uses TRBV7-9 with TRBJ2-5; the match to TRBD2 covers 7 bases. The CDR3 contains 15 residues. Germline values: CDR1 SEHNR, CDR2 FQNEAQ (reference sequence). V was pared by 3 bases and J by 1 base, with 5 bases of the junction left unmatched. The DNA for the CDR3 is TGTGCCAGCAGCTTCCTCGGGGGGATCCAAGAGACCCAGTACTTC. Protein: CASSFLGGIQETQYF.

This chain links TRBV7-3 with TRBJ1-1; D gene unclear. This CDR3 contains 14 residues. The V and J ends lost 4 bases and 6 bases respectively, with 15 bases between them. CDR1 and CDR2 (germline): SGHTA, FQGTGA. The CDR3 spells CASSSRPGGAEAFF. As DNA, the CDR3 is TGTGCCAGCAGCTCCCGACCGGGAGGCGCTGAAGCTTTCTTT.

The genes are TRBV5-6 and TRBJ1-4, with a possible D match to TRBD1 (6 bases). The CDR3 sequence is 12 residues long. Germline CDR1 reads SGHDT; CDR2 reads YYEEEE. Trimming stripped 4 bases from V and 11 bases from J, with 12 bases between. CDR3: CASSGVDSKLFF. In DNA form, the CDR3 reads TGTGCCAGCAGCGGCGTGGACAGCAAACTGTTTTTT.

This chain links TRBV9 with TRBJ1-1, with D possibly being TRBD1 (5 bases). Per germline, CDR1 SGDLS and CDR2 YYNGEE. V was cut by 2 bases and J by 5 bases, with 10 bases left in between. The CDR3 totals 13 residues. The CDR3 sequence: CASSVGGETEAFF. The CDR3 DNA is TGTGCCAGCAGCGTGGGAGGGGAAACTGAAGCTTTCTTT.

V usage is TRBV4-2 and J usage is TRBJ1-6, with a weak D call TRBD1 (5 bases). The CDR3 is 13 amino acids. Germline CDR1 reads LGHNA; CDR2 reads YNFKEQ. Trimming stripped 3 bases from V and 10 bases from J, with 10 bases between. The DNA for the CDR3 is TGTGCCAGCAGCCACGGGACTCCGTCACCCCTCCACTTT. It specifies CASSHGTPSPLHF.

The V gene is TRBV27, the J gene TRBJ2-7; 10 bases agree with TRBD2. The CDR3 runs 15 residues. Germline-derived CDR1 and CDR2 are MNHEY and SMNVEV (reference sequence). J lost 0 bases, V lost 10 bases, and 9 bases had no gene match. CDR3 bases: TGTGCCACCCAGACTAGCGGGTCGAGCTCCTACGAGCAGTACTTC. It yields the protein CATQTSGSSSYEQYF.